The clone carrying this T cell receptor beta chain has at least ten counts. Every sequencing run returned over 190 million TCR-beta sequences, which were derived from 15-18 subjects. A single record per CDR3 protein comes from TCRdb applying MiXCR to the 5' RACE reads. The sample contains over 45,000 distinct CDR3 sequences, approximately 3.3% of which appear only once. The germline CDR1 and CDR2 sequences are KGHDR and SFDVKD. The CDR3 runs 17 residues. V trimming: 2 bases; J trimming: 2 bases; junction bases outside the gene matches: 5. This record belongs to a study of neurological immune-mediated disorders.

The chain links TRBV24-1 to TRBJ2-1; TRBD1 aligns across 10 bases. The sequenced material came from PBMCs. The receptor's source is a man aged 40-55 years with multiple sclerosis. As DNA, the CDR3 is TGTGCCACCAGTGATTCCTCGACAGGGGGCCCCTACAATGAGCAGTTCTTC. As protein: CATSDSSTGGPYNEQFF.